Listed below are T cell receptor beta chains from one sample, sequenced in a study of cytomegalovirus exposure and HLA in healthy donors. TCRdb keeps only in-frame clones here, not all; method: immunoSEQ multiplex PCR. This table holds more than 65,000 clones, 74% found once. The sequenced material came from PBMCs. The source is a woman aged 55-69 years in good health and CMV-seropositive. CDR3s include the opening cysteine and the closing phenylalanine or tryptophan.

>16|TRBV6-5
CASSYVEALPLYGYTF
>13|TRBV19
CATWGEGHQPQHF
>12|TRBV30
CAWSVTGYEQYF
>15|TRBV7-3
CASSLGGGVTGELFF
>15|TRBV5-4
CASSLVREKGYEQYF
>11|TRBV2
CASSTSEPQHF
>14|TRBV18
CASSLVDRNEKLFF
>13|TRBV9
CASSPDITTEAFF
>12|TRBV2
CASSATGETQYF
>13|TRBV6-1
CASSRDREGGYTF
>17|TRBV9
CASSVGVSGGAEAEQYF
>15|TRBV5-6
CASRVGQVYNSPLHF
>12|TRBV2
CATVGGYTEAFF
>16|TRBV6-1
CASSEASVLGNYGYTF
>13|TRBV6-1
CASSEGQAYGYTF
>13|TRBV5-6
CASSLWPGYGYTF
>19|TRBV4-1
CASSQTPQGLAGGLETQYF